This T cell receptor beta chain was obtained from a study of T cells in Graves' hyperthyroidism and ophthalmopathy. The CDR3 covers 15 residues. Trimming pared 2 bases from V and 1 base from J, leaving 12 bases between. Germline V lookup: CDR1 MNHEY, CDR2 SMNVEV (reference sequence). There were TCR beta CDR3 regions amplified from RNA transcripts. An initial round of RT-PCR targeting the TCR CDR3 relied on the HTBI primer set. TCRdb analysed the multiplex PCR reads with MiXCR anew, one entry per CDR3 protein. The sample shows fewer than 350,000 distinct CDR3 sequences, roughly 13% of them seen only once. Sampled blood dates from first hyperthyroidism diagnosis, and it precedes any ophthalmopathy symptoms. This clonotype was counted many times.

This sequence originates from a woman aged 25 to 39 with Graves' hyperthyroidism that later progressed to Graves' ophthalmopathy. Sequencing input: blood. The chain is built from TRBV27 and TRBJ2-7, with TRBD1 as a possible D gene (6 bases). The DNA of the CDR3 is TGTGCCAGCAGTTTACACAGGGTTGGTTCCTACGAGCAGTACTTC. Its protein is CASSLHRVGSYEQYF.